This T cell receptor beta chain was recorded in a study of OX40 agonist ivuxolimab in advanced cancers. Measured with immunoSEQ multiplex PCR; TCRdb has only the in-frame clones, and not every one. The table has 20,000 to 30,000 clones, under 95% seen once. This TCR was sampled from an adult with an advanced solid tumor such as melanoma, head and neck, liver or kidney cancer. Sequenced material: CD4+ or CD8+ T cells sorted from blood, taken in a trial of the OX40 agonist ivuxolimab.

The chain's CDR3 is CASSQDQRGYTDTQYF. The CDR3 DNA reads TGCGCCAGCAGCCAAGATCAACGTGGCTACACAGATACGCAGTATTTT. The J gene is TRBJ2-3, the V gene TRBV4-3; D is ambiguous. V gave up 0 bases and J gave up 2 bases, with 12 bases separating them. Germline V gene lookup returns CDR1 LGHNA and CDR2 YSLEER. The CDR3 consists of 16 residues.